Presented here are 32 T cell receptor beta chains from one specimen sequenced in a study of cytotoxic CD8 clonotypes in ibrutinib-treated CLL. The assay was immunoSEQ multiplex PCR, and TCRdb's table has in-frame clones only and misses some. This table holds 150,000 to 250,000 clones, over 60% found once. The sequenced sample was PBMCs, obtained after 24 months of ibrutinib treatment. These receptors came from a human donor with chronic lymphocytic leukemia.

Here the CDR3 DNA reads TGTGCCAGCTCACCCCTAAGTGGTGGCTACACCTTC. It encodes CASSPLSGGYTF. This rearrangement joins TRBV18 to TRBJ1-2; D call uncertain. Germline CDR1 and CDR2: KGHSH and LQKENI. The length of the CDR3 is 12 residues. V was trimmed by 3 bases and J by 7 bases, leaving 9 bases between them.

This chain joins TRBV5-8 and TRBJ1-2, with a weak D call TRBD1 (6 bases). There are 14 residues in the CDR3. Trimming took 4 bases from V and 5 from J, leaving 15 bases between them. Germline V gene lookup returns CDR1 SGHTS and CDR2 YDEGEE. Written as DNA, the CDR3 is TGTGCCAGCAGCCTCGATCCAGGGGAGTATGGCTACACCTTC. Its protein is CASSLDPGEYGYTF.

The chain recombines TRBV11-2 with TRBJ2-3; D remains ambiguous. CDR1 SGHAT and CDR2 FQNNGV come from the germline V gene. This CDR3 has 15 residues. V was cut by 1 base and J by 4 bases, with 12 bases left in between. The CDR3 is CASSLAMHTPDTQYF. The DNA for the CDR3 is TGTGCCAGCAGCTTAGCCATGCACACACCAGATACGCAGTATTTT.

This chain joins TRBV7-3 and TRBJ2-7; possibly TRBD2 for D (6 bases). V was clipped by 0 bases and J by 7 bases, with 10 bases between them. The CDR3 extends over 13 amino acids. Germline CDR1 and CDR2: SGHTA and FQGTGA. This chain's CDR3 is CASSLTAGSEQYF. Here the CDR3 DNA reads TGTGCCAGCAGCTTAACGGCGGGGAGTGAGCAGTACTTC.

V gene TRBV6-1 combines with J gene TRBJ1-5, with D uncertain. Trimming pared 6 bases from V and 3 bases from J, leaving 12 bases between. The CDR3 runs 14 residues. CDR1 is MNHNS, CDR2 SASEGT, per germline. The CDR3 region has the DNA TGTGCCAGCAGGAGAAACAGACCCAATCAGCCCCAGCATTTT. This translates into CASRRNRPNQPQHF.

The chain couples TRBV20-1 to TRBJ2-5; the D is unclear. Germline V gene data show CDR1 as DFQATT and CDR2 as SNEGSKA (reference sequence). The V and J ends lost 3 bases and 4 bases respectively, with 6 bases between them. The CDR3 length is 11 residues. The CDR3 nucleotides read TGCAGTGCTAGTTCAAGAGAGACCCAGTACTTC. It specifies CSASSRETQYF.

DNA of the CDR3: TGTGCCAGCAGCCTAGTCGGGTACCGTCAAGAGACCCAGTACTTC. It codes for CASSLVGYRQETQYF. J is TRBJ2-5 and V is TRBV7-6; D is undetermined. V was pared by 5 bases and J by 2 bases, with 15 bases between. Germline V gene data show CDR1 as SGHVS and CDR2 as FNYEAQ. The CDR3 covers 15 residues.

V is TRBV4-3 and J is TRBJ2-7, with 12 bases matching TRBD2. Germline CDR1 and CDR2: LGHNA and YSLEER. CDR3 length: 17 amino acids. After removal of 0 bases from V and 6 bases from J, the junction contained 9 bases not matched to a gene. Written as DNA, the CDR3 is TGCGCCAGCAGCCAAGAGTTCCGGACTAGCGGGAATGGCGAGCAGTACTTC. Its protein product is CASSQEFRTSGNGEQYF.

The rearrangement uses TRBV18 and TRBJ2-1, with 11 bases identical to TRBD2. The CDR3 is 16 residues long. V lost 5 bases and J lost 0; bases outside the gene matches: 3. Germline CDR1 and CDR2: KGHSH and LQKENI. The CDR3 DNA reads as TGTGCCAGCTCAGCGACTAGCGGGAACTCCTACAATGAGCAGTTCTTC. The encoded protein is CASSATSGNSYNEQFF.

The sample holds one count of this clone. V gene TRBV29-1 combines with J gene TRBJ2-7, with D possibly being TRBD2 (7 bases). The CDR3 is made up of 13 amino acids. Germline V CDR1 and CDR2: SQVTM, ANQGSEA. The CDR3 sequence: CSVRGGLSYEQYF. The CDR3 DNA reads TGCAGTGTCCGCGGGGGCCTCTCCTACGAGCAGTACTTC.

The J gene is TRBJ2-7, the V gene TRBV18, with D maybe TRBD2 (6 bases). CDR1 and CDR2 from the germline V gene are KGHSH and LQKENI. This CDR3 comprises 13 residues. Trimming cost V 5 bases and J 3 bases, with 11 bases left between them. The CDR3 DNA reads TGTGCCAGCTCAGTCAACGGGGGCTACGAGCAGTACTTC. It is translated as CASSVNGGYEQYF.

The rearrangement joins TRBV6-5 to TRBJ2-1; possibly TRBD2 for D (6 bases). The germline V gene encodes CDR1 MNHEY and CDR2 SVGAGI. This CDR3 contains 16 residues. The V end lost 0 bases, the J end lost 4 bases, and 13 bases lay between the germline ends. The CDR3 protein is CASSYSSGLLYNEQFF. For the CDR3, the DNA is TGTGCCAGCAGTTACTCGTCGGGACTCCTATACAATGAGCAGTTCTTC.

V usage is TRBV7-2 and J usage is TRBJ2-5, with TRBD1 matching over 9 bases. Germline assignment: CDR1 SGHTA and CDR2 FQGNSA. V shed 4 bases, J shed 1 base, and the junction held 13 bases outside the gene matches. CDR3 length: 18 amino acids. Here the CDR3 DNA reads TGTGCCAGCAGCTCCGCCGGGACAGGGACGAGAGGCCAAGAGACCCAGTACTTC. Protein sequence: CASSSAGTGTRGQETQYF.

The rearrangement links TRBV2 to TRBJ1-2; no firm D call. V was shortened by 6 bases and J by 7 bases, with 15 bases between the two germline ends. Germline lookup yields CDR1 SNHLY and CDR2 FYNNEI. The CDR3 length is 13 residues. The CDR3 DNA reads as TGTGCCAGCAGCCCAGAAGAGGGTTCTGGCTACACCTTC. The encoded protein is CASSPEEGSGYTF.

The CDR3 loop is CASGGEQYF. CDR3 nucleotides: TGTGCCAGCGGGGGAGAGCAGTACTTC. The chain combines TRBV9 with TRBJ2-7, with D perhaps being TRBD1 or TRBD2 (5 bases each). This CDR3 region has 9 residues. The V end lost 7 bases, the J end lost 7 bases, and 6 bases lay between the germline ends. The germline gives CDR1 SGDLS, CDR2 YYNGEE.

This clone was seen more than once but under ten times. V and J are TRBV10-3 and TRBJ1-5, with TRBD1 matching over 7 bases. Germline V lookup: CDR1 ENHRY, CDR2 SYGVKD. V lost 5 bases, J lost 7 bases, and 8 bases stayed unmatched. This CDR3 is 14 amino acids long. CDR3 sequence (DNA): TGTGCCATCAGTCCCGACAGGGCAGGGCAGCCCCAGCATTTT. Amino acid sequence: CAISPDRAGQPQHF.

The chain recombines TRBV2 with TRBJ2-1; 14 bases are shared with TRBD2. This CDR3 comprises 15 residues. Germline-derived CDR1 and CDR2 are SNHLY and FYNNEI. J was trimmed by 8 bases and V by 9 bases; bases with no gene match: 9. CDR3 bases: TGTGCCAGTACTCCCGGGACTAGCGGGAGCTATGAGCAGTTCTTC. Amino acids: CASTPGTSGSYEQFF.

The rearrangement joins TRBV6-6 to TRBJ2-7; 8 bases match TRBD2. Germline-derived CDR1 and CDR2 are MNHNY and SVGAGI (reference sequence). The CDR3 totals 16 residues. V gave up 0 bases and J gave up 5 bases; unmatched junction bases: 9. In nucleotides, the CDR3 is TGTGCCAGCAGTTACTCGATCGAGCGGGAGAACCACGAGCAGTACTTC. The encoded protein is CASSYSIERENHEQYF.

The chain links TRBV18 to TRBJ2-7; D unclear. The CDR3 is 15 amino acids. V was trimmed by 0 bases and J by 3 bases, leaving 12 bases between them. Germline V gene lookup returns CDR1 KGHSH and CDR2 LQKENI. The CDR3 region is CASSPPTRTLYEQYF. CDR3 DNA sequence: TGTGCCAGCTCACCACCAACCAGGACCCTCTACGAGCAGTACTTC.

The V call is TRBV28, the J call TRBJ2-7; 8 positions agree with TRBD1. The CDR3 length is 14 residues. Germline V gives CDR1 MDHEN, CDR2 SYDVKM. Trimming removed 3 bases from V and 3 bases from J; junction bases left unmatched: 4. The DNA for the CDR3 is TGTGCCAGCAGTTTTGCAGGGGGCAACTACGAGCAGTACTTC. This gives the protein CASSFAGGNYEQYF.

J is TRBJ2-1 and V is TRBV10-1; 10 nucleotides line up with TRBD2. The CDR3 contains 16 residues. The V and J ends lost 8 bases and 7 bases, in that order; junction bases with no gene match: 14. Germline CDR1 and CDR2: WNHNN and SYGVQD (reference sequence). Here the CDR3 reads CASSLPRAGGLNEQFF. CDR3 in DNA: TGCGCCAGCTCCCTACCCAGAGCGGGAGGGCTGAATGAGCAGTTCTTC.

This clone was seen just once. This chain connects TRBV28 to TRBJ2-1; TRBD1 is a possible D gene (6 bases). CDR1 is MDHEN and CDR2 is SYDVKM in the germline V gene. The V and J ends lost 8 bases and 4 bases respectively, with 9 bases between them. The CDR3 covers 12 residues. CDR3 in amino acids: CASRDKYNEQFF. The CDR3 nucleotides are TGTGCCAGCCGGGACAAGTACAATGAGCAGTTCTTC.

This chain links TRBV5-8 with TRBJ1-4; no clear D gene. The CDR3 contains 14 residues. Germline V lookup: CDR1 SGHTS, CDR2 YDEGEE. V gave up 0 bases and J gave up 5 bases, with 8 bases separating them. CDR3 sequence: CASSLGSRNEKLFF. CDR3 nucleotides: TGTGCCAGCAGCTTGGGCAGTCGGAATGAAAAACTGTTTTTT.

The chain has TRBV7-2 and TRBJ2-5; possibly TRBD1 or TRBD2 for D (6 bases each). The CDR3 length is 15 residues. Trimming took off 5 bases at V and 5 bases at J, with 18 bases between the two ends. Germline-derived CDR1 and CDR2 are SGHTA and FQGNSA. This CDR3 reads CASSVGGLRRETQYF. In DNA form, the CDR3 reads TGTGCCAGCAGCGTAGGGGGGCTAAGGAGGGAGACCCAGTACTTC. Full variable domain (outside the CDR3, taken from reference TRBV7-2 and TRBJ2-5): GAGVSQSPSNKVTEKGKDVELRCDPISGHTALYWYRQSLGQGLEFLIYFQGNSAPDKSGLPSDRFSAERTGGSVSTLTIQRTQQEDSAVYLCASSVGGLRRETQYFGPGTRLLVL.

The sample holds one count of this clone. V and J are TRBV27 and TRBJ2-3, with TRBD1 matching over 9 bases. Germline CDR1 reads MNHEY; CDR2 reads SMNVEV (reference sequence). V shed 5 bases and J 4 bases; nucleotides not matched to a gene: 10. The CDR3 is made up of 16 amino acids. CDR3 DNA sequence: TGTGCCAGCAGTCTACTTGGACAGGGGTGGGCAGATACGCAGTATTTT. It yields the protein CASSLLGQGWADTQYF.

The chain uses TRBV10-2 and TRBJ1-5, with 10 bases matching TRBD1. This CDR3 has 13 residues. With V trimmed by 10 bases and J by 6 bases, 6 bases remained unmatched. Per germline, CDR1 WSHSY and CDR2 SAAADI. This CDR3 is CATSDRGFQPQHF. In DNA form, the CDR3 reads TGCGCCACTTCGGACAGGGGGTTTCAGCCCCAGCATTTT.

This chain links TRBV4-1 with TRBJ2-7, with unresolved D. The V gene's germline CDR1 is MGHRA and CDR2 YSYEKL. The CDR3 runs 18 residues. V lost 0 bases and J 3 bases, leaving 21 bases between the germline ends. Here the CDR3 reads CASSQELSGLVTHYEQYF. CDR3 in DNA: TGCGCCAGCAGCCAAGAGTTATCCGGGTTAGTAACCCACTACGAGCAGTACTTC.

The count of this clone is one. The V and J genes are TRBV6-5 and TRBJ2-7; 8 bases map to TRBD2. Trimming took 6 bases from V and 4 from J; bases not matched to a gene: 8. Germline CDR1 is MNHEY and CDR2 is SVGAGI. There are 14 residues in the CDR3. CDR3 nucleotides: TGTGCCAGCAGCACTTCGGGGGGGCTGTACGAGCAGTACTTC. Encoded protein: CASSTSGGLYEQYF.

CDR3 nucleotides: TGCGCCAGCAGCCTAAAACAGGGGCGCAACGAGCAGTACTTC. It translates to CASSLKQGRNEQYF. V gene TRBV4-1 combines with J gene TRBJ2-7, with 7 bases matching TRBD1. J lost 5 bases, V lost 4 bases, and 8 bases had no gene match. CDR1 and CDR2 (germline): MGHRA, YSYEKL. The CDR3 has 14 residues.

This clone appeared a few times. V and J are TRBV27 and TRBJ1-5; D is undetermined. The CDR3 has 13 residues. Trimming took 5 bases from V and 2 from J, leaving 7 bases between them. Germline V gene lookup returns CDR1 MNHEY and CDR2 SMNVEV (reference sequence). CDR3: CASSPLGNQPQHF. The CDR3 DNA sequence: TGTGCCAGCAGTCCACTGGGCAATCAGCCCCAGCATTTT.

V usage is TRBV5-1 and J usage is TRBJ2-7; TRBD2 might be the D (7 bases). V lost 1 base and J 4 bases, leaving 12 bases between the germline ends. The CDR3 has 14 residues. The germline V gene encodes CDR1 SGHRS and CDR2 YFSETQ. The CDR3 DNA sequence: TGCGCCAGCAGCTTGTCGGGGGGCGCTTACGAGCAGTACTTC. This translates into CASSLSGGAYEQYF. Supplemented by reference TRBV5-1 and TRBJ2-7, the full variable domain reads KAGVTQTPRYLIKTRGQQVTLSCSPISGHRSVSWYQQTPGQGLQFLFEYFSETQRNKGNFPGRFSGRQFSNSRSEMNVSTLELGDSALYLCASSLSGGAYEQYFGPGTRLTVT.

The chain is built from TRBV18 and TRBJ1-1; TRBD1 aligns across 8 bases. The CDR3 extends over 14 amino acids. The germline CDR1 and CDR2 sequences are KGHSH and LQKENI. J was trimmed by 2 bases and V by 4 bases; bases with no gene match: 3. CDR3 bases: TGTGCCAGCTCACTTGACAGGGGAAACACTGAAGCTTTCTTT. It yields the protein CASSLDRGNTEAFF.